Listed below are T cell receptor beta chains from one sample, sequenced in a study of T cells after posttransplantation cyclophosphamide. Data came from immunoSEQ multiplex PCR; TCRdb stores just in-frame clones and leaves some out. This table has approximately 22,000 clones, around 85% appearing once. Sequenced here: PBMCs, sampled after allogeneic stem cell transplant with posttransplant cyclophosphamide. All receptors derive from a female patient aged 30 to 45 who received an allogeneic stem cell transplant from an unrelated donor, was CMV-positive, and had no GVHD. The graft donor may have given rise to some T cells. Each CDR3 is given with its conserved first and last residue. D genes are given only for firm matches. The size field is filled for only some rows; it gives once, few, many or a size class.

J gene: TRBJ2-5
V gene: TRBV7-8
clone size: .
D gene: .
CDR3 DNA: TGTGCCAGCAGCGCCCAGGAGGTCCAAGAGACCCAGTACTTC
CDR3 protein: CASSAQEVQETQYF

J gene: TRBJ1-6
V gene: TRBV9
clone size: .
D gene: TRBD1
CDR3 DNA: TGTGCCAGCAGCCCCTCCGGGACAGGGGGCGCGGGGGATTCACCCCTCCACTTT
CDR3 protein: CASSPSGTGGAGDSPLHF

J gene: TRBJ1-4
V gene: TRBV10-3
clone size: .
D gene: .
CDR3 DNA: TGTGCCATCAGTGAGTCGAGGGGCAGGGGTTACGATAATGAAAAACTGTTTTTT
CDR3 protein: CAISESRGRGYDNEKLFF

J gene: TRBJ2-7
V gene: TRBV7-3
clone size: .
D gene: TRBD2
CDR3 DNA: TGTGCCAGCAGCTTTAGCGGGGCCTCCTACGAGCAGTACTTC
CDR3 protein: CASSFSGASYEQYF

J gene: TRBJ2-7
V gene: TRBV6-5
clone size: once
D gene: TRBD1
CDR3 DNA: TGTGCCAGCAGTTTCCGACAGGGGGTTTCCTACGAGCAGTACTTC
CDR3 protein: CASSFRQGVSYEQYF

J gene: TRBJ2-7
V gene: TRBV5-1
clone size: .
D gene: .
CDR3 DNA: TGCGCCAGCAACACCTACGAGCAGTACTTC
CDR3 protein: CASNTYEQYF

J gene: TRBJ2-3
V gene: TRBV27
clone size: .
D gene: TRBD1
CDR3 DNA: TGTGCCAGCAGTCGGGACAGGGTCACAGATACGCAGTATTTT
CDR3 protein: CASSRDRVTDTQYF

J gene: TRBJ1-2
V gene: TRBV7-2
clone size: once
D gene: .
CDR3 DNA: TGTGCCAGCAGCTTAGCGGCAGGGTCGGACTATGGCTACACCTTC
CDR3 protein: CASSLAAGSDYGYTF

J gene: TRBJ2-2
V gene: TRBV28
clone size: .
D gene: TRBD2
CDR3 DNA: TGTGCCAGCAGTCTCGCGGGGAGGGGCACCGGGGAGCTGTTTTTT
CDR3 protein: CASSLAGRGTGELFF

J gene: TRBJ2-5
V gene: TRBV25-1
clone size: .
D gene: .
CDR3 DNA: TGTGCCAGCAGTGACAGGGGCCAAGGGACCCAGTACTTC
CDR3 protein: CASSDRGQGTQYF

J gene: TRBJ2-1
V gene: TRBV9
clone size: .
D gene: .
CDR3 DNA: TGTGCCAGCAGCGTAGGGAAACTAGCCTACAATGAGCAGTTCTTC
CDR3 protein: CASSVGKLAYNEQFF

J gene: TRBJ2-7
V gene: TRBV27
clone size: .
D gene: TRBD2
CDR3 DNA: TGTGCCAGCAGTTTATCACGGGGGGTCTACGAGCAGTACTTC
CDR3 protein: CASSLSRGVYEQYF

J gene: TRBJ2-1
V gene: TRBV21-1
clone size: .
D gene: .
CDR3 DNA: TGTGCCAGCAGCCAAGAGGCGGGGGGGAAGGGTGAGCAGTTCTTC
CDR3 protein: CASSQEAGGKGEQFF

J gene: TRBJ2-1
V gene: TRBV30
clone size: once
D gene: TRBD2
CDR3 DNA: TGTGCCTGGAGTAGCGGGGGGGCCCTCAATGAGCAGTTCTTC
CDR3 protein: CAWSSGGALNEQFF